The rows below give T cell receptor beta chains drawn from one sample of a study of early T cells in non-severe SARS-CoV-2 infection. From the 5' RACE reads, TCRdb called clonotypes with MiXCR, one entry per CDR3 protein. There are 30,000 to 45,000 distinct CDR3 sequences in the sample; approximately 8.9% occur only once, and roughly 12% lies in the top ten. Sequenced input: whole blood. The source of these receptors is an adult who was a healthcare worker with PCR-confirmed SARS-CoV-2 infection or an uninfected control (not recorded which). Each CDR3 is given with its conserved first and last residue. The order of the fields is V gene, D gene, J gene, clone size, CDR3 DNA, CDR3 protein. A D gene is named only where the DNA matches it firmly. The size field is filled for only some rows; it gives once, few, many or a size class.

v_gene: TRBV11-2; d_gene: .; j_gene: TRBJ2-1; abundance: .; CDR3nt: TGTGCCAGCAGCTTAGTCGAGCGGAGCTCCTACAATGAGCAGTTCTTC; CDR3aa: CASSLVERSSYNEQFF
v_gene: TRBV20-1; d_gene: .; j_gene: TRBJ2-7; abundance: many; CDR3nt: TGCAGTGCTCCTCCGGGAGAATCCTACGAGCAGTACTTC; CDR3aa: CSAPPGESYEQYF
v_gene: TRBV19; d_gene: .; j_gene: TRBJ2-5; abundance: .; CDR3nt: TGTGCCAGTAGTAACCCCGGGACACCTCAAGAGACCCAGTACTTC; CDR3aa: CASSNPGTPQETQYF
v_gene: TRBV18; d_gene: TRBD2; j_gene: TRBJ2-1; abundance: many; CDR3nt: TGTGCCAGCTCACCCGGGAGGTTTCGGGCTTTTAATGAGCAGTTCTTC; CDR3aa: CASSPGRFRAFNEQFF
v_gene: TRBV29-1; d_gene: .; j_gene: TRBJ2-7; abundance: .; CDR3nt: TGCAGCGTTGGCACAGAACCTTTCTACGAGCAGTACTTC; CDR3aa: CSVGTEPFYEQYF
v_gene: TRBV5-1; d_gene: TRBD1; j_gene: TRBJ1-6; abundance: .; CDR3nt: TGCGCCAGCAGCTTGGCGGGGACAGGCACCGCTTCACCCCTCCACTTT; CDR3aa: CASSLAGTGTASPLHF
v_gene: TRBV7-3; d_gene: TRBD2; j_gene: TRBJ2-3; abundance: many; CDR3nt: TGTGCCAGCAGCGAAGGACTAGCGGTCCCAGATACGCAGTATTTT; CDR3aa: CASSEGLAVPDTQYF
v_gene: TRBV25-1; d_gene: .; j_gene: TRBJ2-2; abundance: .; CDR3nt: TGTGCCAGCAGTGAAGGACCGTCAACCGGGGAGCTGTTTTTT; CDR3aa: CASSEGPSTGELFF
v_gene: TRBV9; d_gene: .; j_gene: TRBJ2-5; abundance: many; CDR3nt: TGTGCCAGCAGCGTCGACGACCAAGAGACCCAGTACTTC; CDR3aa: CASSVDDQETQYF
v_gene: TRBV20-1; d_gene: .; j_gene: TRBJ2-7; abundance: many; CDR3nt: TGCAGTGCTAGCCCTCTAAGGGGGGTGAGCTCCTACGAGCAGTACTTC; CDR3aa: CSASPLRGVSSYEQYF
v_gene: TRBV28; d_gene: .; j_gene: TRBJ1-2; abundance: .; CDR3nt: TGTGCCAGCAGTCCCTTGGGCAGAGCAAACTATGGCTACACCTTC; CDR3aa: CASSPLGRANYGYTF
v_gene: TRBV5-5; d_gene: .; j_gene: TRBJ2-7; abundance: few; CDR3nt: TGTGCCAGCAGGGAGGGACAGTATTACGAGCAGTACTTC; CDR3aa: CASREGQYYEQYF
v_gene: TRBV6-2/TRBV6-3; d_gene: TRBD1; j_gene: TRBJ2-1; abundance: .; CDR3nt: TGTGCCAGCAGTCCCCAGGGACAGGGTAGGTCCAATGAGCAGTTCTTC; CDR3aa: CASSPQGQGRSNEQFF
v_gene: TRBV29-1; d_gene: .; j_gene: TRBJ2-7; abundance: .; CDR3nt: TGCAGCGTTCAAGGAGAGACCTACGAGCAGTACTTC; CDR3aa: CSVQGETYEQYF
v_gene: TRBV7-2; d_gene: .; j_gene: TRBJ1-4; abundance: .; CDR3nt: TGTGCCAGCAGCTTATCCACAGGGCGGAATGAAAAACTGTTTTTT; CDR3aa: CASSLSTGRNEKLFF
v_gene: TRBV6-5; d_gene: .; j_gene: TRBJ2-4; abundance: .; CDR3nt: TGTGCCAGCACGGATTACAAAAACATTCAGTACTTC; CDR3aa: CASTDYKNIQYF
v_gene: TRBV5-1; d_gene: .; j_gene: TRBJ2-3; abundance: many; CDR3nt: TGCGCCAGCAGCCTGGGACAACTACCTACGGATACGCAGTATTTT; CDR3aa: CASSLGQLPTDTQYF
v_gene: TRBV14; d_gene: .; j_gene: TRBJ2-1; abundance: .; CDR3nt: TGTGCCAGCAGCCAAGGCCGAGGGGATTTAGGCGATGAGCAGTTCTTC; CDR3aa: CASSQGRGDLGDEQFF
v_gene: TRBV7-9; d_gene: .; j_gene: TRBJ1-3; abundance: many; CDR3nt: TGTGCCAGCAGTTTTGTAAACACCATATATTTT; CDR3aa: CASSFVNTIYF
v_gene: TRBV29-1; d_gene: TRBD2; j_gene: TRBJ2-3; abundance: few; CDR3nt: TGCAGCGTTGAGGCTAGCGGGGGCGGCGCAGATACGCAGTATTTT; CDR3aa: CSVEASGGGADTQYF
v_gene: TRBV20-1; d_gene: TRBD1; j_gene: TRBJ1-1; abundance: many; CDR3nt: TGCAGTGTCCCTCGGCAGGGGGTCACTGAAGCTTTCTTT; CDR3aa: CSVPRQGVTEAFF
v_gene: TRBV5-1; d_gene: TRBD2; j_gene: TRBJ2-3; abundance: few; CDR3nt: TGCGCCAGCAGACCCGGGACTAGCGGCCCAGATACGCAGTATTTT; CDR3aa: CASRPGTSGPDTQYF
v_gene: TRBV5-5; d_gene: TRBD2; j_gene: TRBJ2-7; abundance: many; CDR3nt: TGTGCCAGCAGCTCTCCTACCCGGGAGGGGCAGTACTTC; CDR3aa: CASSSPTREGQYF
v_gene: TRBV6-5; d_gene: TRBD1; j_gene: TRBJ1-4; abundance: .; CDR3nt: TGTGCCAGCCGGGTCGGGGCAGGGGGCGATGAAAAACTGTTTTTT; CDR3aa: CASRVGAGGDEKLFF
v_gene: TRBV5-6; d_gene: .; j_gene: TRBJ1-1; abundance: many; CDR3nt: TGTGCCAGCACCAGTCTTGGAGGGCAAGCTTTCTTT; CDR3aa: CASTSLGGQAFF
v_gene: TRBV6-6; d_gene: .; j_gene: TRBJ2-7; abundance: .; CDR3nt: TGTGCCAGCAGTTACGGACAACTCTTCAACGAGCAGTACTTC; CDR3aa: CASSYGQLFNEQYF
v_gene: TRBV28; d_gene: .; j_gene: TRBJ1-4; abundance: many; CDR3nt: TGTGCCAGCAGTTTATGGGGCCAGGGAGGCGAAAAACTGTTTTTT; CDR3aa: CASSLWGQGGEKLFF
v_gene: TRBV25-1; d_gene: .; j_gene: TRBJ2-7; abundance: many; CDR3nt: TGTGCCAGCAGCGTCAAAGGAGAGCAGTACTTC; CDR3aa: CASSVKGEQYF
v_gene: TRBV7-8; d_gene: TRBD2; j_gene: TRBJ2-3; abundance: .; CDR3nt: TGTGCCAGCAGCTTATCCGAGCGGGGGACAGATACGCAGTATTTT; CDR3aa: CASSLSERGTDTQYF
v_gene: TRBV7-9; d_gene: .; j_gene: TRBJ1-5; abundance: many; CDR3nt: TGTGCCAGCAGCCCCGGGGACTTTAATCAGCCCCAGCATTTT; CDR3aa: CASSPGDFNQPQHF
v_gene: TRBV20-1; d_gene: .; j_gene: TRBJ1-1; abundance: few; CDR3nt: TGCAGTGCTAGAGTGGACAGGAACACTGAAGCTTTCTTT; CDR3aa: CSARVDRNTEAFF
v_gene: TRBV11-2; d_gene: .; j_gene: TRBJ1-2; abundance: many; CDR3nt: TGTGCCAGCAGCAAAGTCGTCGATAGGGGCTACACCTTC; CDR3aa: CASSKVVDRGYTF
v_gene: TRBV6-2/TRBV6-3; d_gene: TRBD2; j_gene: TRBJ2-1; abundance: .; CDR3nt: TGTGCCAGCAGCCCCGGGACTATCTCCTACAATGAGCAGTTCTTC; CDR3aa: CASSPGTISYNEQFF
v_gene: TRBV5-4; d_gene: TRBD1; j_gene: TRBJ1-3; abundance: many; CDR3nt: TGTGCCAGCAGCTTGCAGGGGGTTGGAAACACCATATATTTT; CDR3aa: CASSLQGVGNTIYF
v_gene: TRBV4-3; d_gene: .; j_gene: TRBJ2-6; abundance: many; CDR3nt: TGCGCCAGCAGCCAAGATCTGGTCTCTGGGGCCAACGTCCTGACTTTC; CDR3aa: CASSQDLVSGANVLTF
v_gene: TRBV3-1; d_gene: TRBD2; j_gene: TRBJ2-1; abundance: many; CDR3nt: TGTGCCAGCAGCCAAACCACCGGGGGGGGGAATGAGCAGTTCTTC; CDR3aa: CASSQTTGGGNEQFF
v_gene: TRBV29-1; d_gene: .; j_gene: TRBJ1-4; abundance: few; CDR3nt: TGCAGCGTTGAGATGAGTGGGAATGAAAAACTGTTTTTT; CDR3aa: CSVEMSGNEKLFF
v_gene: TRBV6-1; d_gene: TRBD1; j_gene: TRBJ2-1; abundance: many; CDR3nt: TGTGCCAGCAGTGAATCTCGGGGACAGGGATACAATGAGCAGTTCTTC; CDR3aa: CASSESRGQGYNEQFF
v_gene: TRBV2; d_gene: .; j_gene: TRBJ1-5; abundance: many; CDR3nt: TGTGCCAGCAGTGATTTGGGGCGAAATCAGCCCCAGCATTTT; CDR3aa: CASSDLGRNQPQHF
v_gene: TRBV20-1; d_gene: .; j_gene: TRBJ2-2; abundance: many; CDR3nt: TGCAGTGCTAGCCCGACAGGACACAACACCGGGGAGCTGTTTTTT; CDR3aa: CSASPTGHNTGELFF
v_gene: TRBV7-2; d_gene: TRBD1; j_gene: TRBJ1-2; abundance: many; CDR3nt: TGTGCCAGCAGCTTAGCGTTGAAGACAGGGGATGGCTACACCTTC; CDR3aa: CASSLALKTGDGYTF
v_gene: TRBV12-3/TRBV12-4; d_gene: TRBD2; j_gene: TRBJ2-7; abundance: many; CDR3nt: TGTGCCAGCAGTCGTCTAGCGGGGGTAGGCGAGCAGTACTTC; CDR3aa: CASSRLAGVGEQYF
v_gene: TRBV7-9; d_gene: .; j_gene: TRBJ1-1; abundance: few; CDR3nt: TGTGCCAGCAGCTTATCAGGGGAGGCCACTGAAGCTTTCTTT; CDR3aa: CASSLSGEATEAFF
v_gene: TRBV4-3; d_gene: TRBD1; j_gene: TRBJ2-7; abundance: many; CDR3nt: TGCGCCAGCAGCCCCCGACAGGGGGCCCACGAGCAGTACTTC; CDR3aa: CASSPRQGAHEQYF
v_gene: TRBV29-1; d_gene: .; j_gene: TRBJ1-1; abundance: many; CDR3nt: TGCAGCGTTGTGGCAAACTCGATGAACACTGAAGCTTTCTTT; CDR3aa: CSVVANSMNTEAFF
v_gene: TRBV18; d_gene: .; j_gene: TRBJ1-6; abundance: many; CDR3nt: TGTGCCAGCTCACCAAGTCAAGGGCAGGGAAATTCACCCCTCCACTTT; CDR3aa: CASSPSQGQGNSPLHF
v_gene: TRBV20-1; d_gene: .; j_gene: TRBJ2-3; abundance: many; CDR3nt: TGCAGTGCTAGAGCGGCAGGGGAAACAGATACGCAGTATTTT; CDR3aa: CSARAAGETDTQYF
v_gene: TRBV7-3; d_gene: .; j_gene: TRBJ1-2; abundance: few; CDR3nt: TGTGCCAGCAGCTTAGGAAGAGGCTATGGCTACACCTTC; CDR3aa: CASSLGRGYGYTF
v_gene: TRBV7-9; d_gene: .; j_gene: TRBJ1-4; abundance: many; CDR3nt: TGTGCCAGCAGCCCCTGGGACCGGGGTACTGAAAAACTGTTTTTT; CDR3aa: CASSPWDRGTEKLFF
v_gene: TRBV12-3/TRBV12-4; d_gene: TRBD2; j_gene: TRBJ2-1; abundance: many; CDR3nt: TGTGCCAGCAGTCACGTAGGACTAGCGGGGGGCGGCGATGAGCAGTTCTTC; CDR3aa: CASSHVGLAGGGDEQFF
v_gene: TRBV29-1; d_gene: .; j_gene: TRBJ1-5; abundance: few; CDR3nt: TGCAGCGCGTTGGTATCAGGGAATCAGCCCCAGCATTTT; CDR3aa: CSALVSGNQPQHF
v_gene: TRBV29-1; d_gene: .; j_gene: TRBJ1-1; abundance: many; CDR3nt: TGCAGCGTCGGGAAGACAGGGAACACTGAAGCTTTCTTT; CDR3aa: CSVGKTGNTEAFF
v_gene: TRBV5-1; d_gene: .; j_gene: TRBJ2-1; abundance: many; CDR3nt: TGCGCCAGCAGCTTGCAGGAGGGGAATGAGCAGTTCTTC; CDR3aa: CASSLQEGNEQFF
v_gene: TRBV29-1; d_gene: .; j_gene: TRBJ1-1; abundance: many; CDR3nt: TGCAGCGTTGACAGGATTGGTCGCGCTGAAGCTTTCTTT; CDR3aa: CSVDRIGRAEAFF
v_gene: TRBV4-1; d_gene: .; j_gene: TRBJ1-5; abundance: many; CDR3nt: TGCGCCAGCAGCCAGGGGACCCTTCAGCCCCAGCATTTT; CDR3aa: CASSQGTLQPQHF
v_gene: TRBV6-6; d_gene: TRBD2; j_gene: TRBJ2-5; abundance: few; CDR3nt: TGTGCCAGCACAGAGTGGGAGGGGCAAGAGACCCAGTACTTC; CDR3aa: CASTEWEGQETQYF
v_gene: TRBV10-2; d_gene: .; j_gene: TRBJ1-1; abundance: many; CDR3nt: TGCGCCAGCAGGTCAGGGGTCGGTGGCACTGAAGCTTTCTTT; CDR3aa: CASRSGVGGTEAFF
v_gene: TRBV19; d_gene: .; j_gene: TRBJ1-4; abundance: .; CDR3nt: TGTGCCAGTAGTATTATTTCGGCTGATAATGAAAAACTGTTTTTT; CDR3aa: CASSIISADNEKLFF
v_gene: TRBV24-1; d_gene: .; j_gene: TRBJ2-1; abundance: .; CDR3nt: TGTGCCACCAGGGGCGGAATCGGGTACAATGAGCAGTTCTTC; CDR3aa: CATRGGIGYNEQFF